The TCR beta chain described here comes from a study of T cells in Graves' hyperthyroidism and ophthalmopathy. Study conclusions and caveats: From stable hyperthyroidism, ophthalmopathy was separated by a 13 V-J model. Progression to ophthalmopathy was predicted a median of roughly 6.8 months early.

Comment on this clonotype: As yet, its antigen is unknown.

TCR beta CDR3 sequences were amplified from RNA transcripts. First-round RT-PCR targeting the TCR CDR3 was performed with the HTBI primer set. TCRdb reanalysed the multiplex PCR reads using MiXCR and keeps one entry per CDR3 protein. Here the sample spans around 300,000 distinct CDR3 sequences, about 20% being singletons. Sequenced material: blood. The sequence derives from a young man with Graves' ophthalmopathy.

CDR3 in DNA: TGCGCCAGCAGCCAAGTCCGCCTAGCGGGAGACAAGCAGTTCTTC. This gives the protein CASSQVRLAGDKQFF. The V gene is TRBV4-3, the J gene TRBJ2-1; 10 positions match TRBD2. Losses at the gene ends were 1 base for V and 11 bases for J; bases not matched to a gene: 8. Per germline, CDR1 LGHNA and CDR2 YSLEER. The CDR3 sequence is 15 residues long.